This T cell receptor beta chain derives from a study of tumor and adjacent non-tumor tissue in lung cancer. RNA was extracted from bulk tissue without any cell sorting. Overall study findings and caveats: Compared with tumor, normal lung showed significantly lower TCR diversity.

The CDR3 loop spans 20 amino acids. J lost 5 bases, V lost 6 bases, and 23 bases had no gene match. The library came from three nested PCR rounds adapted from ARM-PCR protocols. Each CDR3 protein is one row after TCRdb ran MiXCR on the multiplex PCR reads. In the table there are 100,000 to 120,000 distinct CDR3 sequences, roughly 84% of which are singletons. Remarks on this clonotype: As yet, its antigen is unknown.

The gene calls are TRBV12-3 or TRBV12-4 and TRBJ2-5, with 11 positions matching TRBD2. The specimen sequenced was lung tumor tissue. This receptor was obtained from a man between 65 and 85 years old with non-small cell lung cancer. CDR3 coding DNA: TGTGCCAGCAGGAAAAGCGACCACCCGACTAGCGGGGTTCCCCAGGAGACCCAGTACTTC. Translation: CASRKSDHPTSGVPQETQYF.